The 23 T cell receptor beta chains given below trace back to one sample, sequenced in a study of long-term antiretroviral therapy in people with HIV. The assay used was immunoSEQ (version v3.0), run at survey level. Here immunoSEQ multiplex PCR was the method, and the copy in TCRdb shows in-frame clones only, minus some. The sample lists tens of thousands of clones, roughly four fifths occurring once. This material consisted of unsorted PBMCs, taken 0.3 years after starting antiretroviral therapy. These receptors came from a man younger than 35 with HIV.

The gene calls are TRBV19 and TRBJ2-7; TRBD2 is a possible D gene (6 bases). Germline assignment: CDR1 LNHDA and CDR2 SQIVND (reference sequence). V gave up 3 bases and J gave up 3 bases, with 12 bases separating them. The CDR3 loop spans 14 amino acids. The CDR3 DNA follows: TGTGCCAGTAGTATGTATCAGGGACTCTACGAGCAGTACTTC. Translated, it gives CASSMYQGLYEQYF.

The chain uses TRBV19 and TRBJ1-3, with D unresolved. Germline-derived CDR1 and CDR2 are LNHDA and SQIVND (reference sequence). CDR3 length: 15 residues. V was trimmed by 2 bases and J by 2 bases, leaving 10 bases between them. CDR3 in amino acids: CASSISPGAGNTIYF. The CDR3 DNA reads TGTGCCAGTAGTATATCCCCAGGAGCTGGAAACACCATATATTTT.

The chain recombines TRBV25-1 with TRBJ1-2, with unresolved D. CDR3 length: 14 amino acids. Trimming removed 2 bases at V and 1 base at J, with 8 bases between. Germline lookup yields CDR1 MGHDK and CDR2 SYGVNS. As DNA, the CDR3 is TGTGCCAGCAGTGAAATGACAATTAACTATGGCTACACCTTC. It yields the protein CASSEMTINYGYTF.

This clone has a handful of counts. The V gene is TRBV19, the J gene TRBJ2-7, with TRBD2 matching 10 bases. The J segment lost 6 bases and the V segment lost 6 bases, leaving 8 bases of the junction unmatched. This CDR3 has 14 residues. Looked up from germline, CDR1 is LNHDA and CDR2 is SQIVND (reference sequence). The CDR3 coding sequence is TGTGCCAGTAGATACAGCGGGGGGGCGCGCGAGCAGTACTTC. Its protein product is CASRYSGGAREQYF.

The V gene is TRBV7-9, the J gene TRBJ2-1; a possible D gene is TRBD1 (6 bases). This CDR3 region has 12 residues. CDR1 and CDR2 from the germline V gene are SEHNR and FQNEAQ (reference sequence). Trimming shortened V by 5 bases and J by 7 bases, and 9 bases separated the two germline ends. CDR3 sequence (DNA): TGTGCCAGCAGCCGAAGGGGGAATGAGCAGTTCTTC. Residues: CASSRRGNEQFF.

The chain has TRBV10-3 and TRBJ2-7, with 9 bases aligning to TRBD1. This CDR3 region has 17 residues. The germline V gene encodes CDR1 ENHRY and CDR2 SYGVKD. V shed 2 bases and J 6 bases; nucleotides not matched to a gene: 14. The CDR3 DNA reads TGTGCCATCAGTGAGAAACGCCCGGGACAGGGCGATGTCGAGCAGTACTTC. The encoded protein is CAISEKRPGQGDVEQYF.

The V gene is TRBV19, the J gene TRBJ1-1, with a possible D match to TRBD1 (6 bases). The CDR3 spans 14 residues. CDR1 LNHDA and CDR2 SQIVND come from the germline V gene (reference sequence). Trimming pared 6 bases from V and 4 bases from J, leaving 15 bases between. The CDR3 reads CASRAFDRITEAFF. Here the CDR3 DNA reads TGTGCCAGTAGGGCCTTCGACAGGATCACTGAAGCTTTCTTT.

The chain links TRBV5-6 to TRBJ1-2; D uncertain. Trimming pared 2 bases from V and 3 bases from J, leaving 8 bases between. The CDR3 runs to 13 residues. CDR1 SGHDT and CDR2 YYEEEE come from the germline V gene. The CDR3 DNA sequence: TGTGCCAGCAGCTTAGAGGTTTACTATGGCTACACCTTC. Amino acids: CASSLEVYYGYTF.

V and J are TRBV10-1 and TRBJ2-7; TRBD2 aligns across 11 bases. The V and J ends lost 5 bases and 6 bases, in that order; junction bases with no gene match: 15. Germline V gives CDR1 WNHNN, CDR2 SYGVQD (reference sequence). This CDR3 region has 17 residues. Here the CDR3 reads CASSREPVAGGRSEQYF. The CDR3 DNA is TGCGCCAGCAGTCGCGAACCCGTAGCGGGAGGGCGGAGCGAGCAGTACTTC.

As DNA, the CDR3 is TGCGCCAGCAGCTTGGTGGGCTCTTATGGCTACACCTTC. Translating it yields CASSLVGSYGYTF. The genes are TRBV5-1 and TRBJ1-2; D uncertain. This CDR3 is built from 13 residues. The V and J ends lost 0 bases and 5 bases respectively, with 8 bases between them. Germline V lookup: CDR1 SGHRS, CDR2 YFSETQ.

This chain links TRBV5-4 with TRBJ1-3; no clear D gene. Germline-derived CDR1 and CDR2 are SGHNT and YYREEE (reference sequence). Trimming left V 4 bases short and J 0 bases short, with 2 bases between. This CDR3 is 12 amino acids long. DNA for the CDR3: TGTGCCAGCAGCACCTCTGGAAACACCATATATTTT. Translation gives CASSTSGNTIYF.

V gene TRBV5-6 combines with J gene TRBJ1-2; D uncertain. The CDR3 contains 13 residues. Trimming removed 4 bases at V and 4 bases at J, with 11 bases between. Germline V lookup: CDR1 SGHDT, CDR2 YYEEEE. The chain's CDR3 is CASSADFFYGYTF. Here the CDR3 DNA reads TGTGCCAGCAGCGCCGACTTCTTCTATGGCTACACCTTC.

This clone appeared a few times. V usage is TRBV19 and J usage is TRBJ2-5; D is unresolved. The length of the CDR3 is 13 residues. Germline V gene lookup returns CDR1 LNHDA and CDR2 SQIVND (reference sequence). Trimming removed 5 bases from V and 2 bases from J, with 9 bases in between. CDR3 nucleotide sequence: TGTGCCAGTAGTGGCCCAGCTCAAGAGACCCAGTACTTC. Translation: CASSGPAQETQYF.

This chain connects TRBV11-2 to TRBJ2-1; no definite D call. Looked up from germline, CDR1 is SGHAT and CDR2 is FQNNGV. Trimming left V 5 bases short and J 0 bases short, with 11 bases between. The CDR3 totals 15 residues. CDR3 protein: CASSRGYLSYNEQFF. CDR3 nucleotides: TGTGCCAGCAGCCGCGGCTACCTCTCCTACAATGAGCAGTTCTTC.

The V and J genes are TRBV5-1 and TRBJ2-2, with TRBD1 matching over 8 bases. CDR1 SGHRS and CDR2 YFSETQ come from the germline V gene. The CDR3 has 14 amino acids. The junction had 4 bases not matched to a gene; V was cut back by 2 bases and J by 7 bases. CDR3 loop: CASSFTGGRGELFF. DNA of the CDR3: TGCGCCAGCAGCTTCACAGGGGGGCGCGGGGAGCTGTTTTTT.

The genes are TRBV6-5 and TRBJ2-7; D possibly corresponds to TRBD1 (8 bases). CDR3 length: 14 residues. V was shortened by 6 bases and J by 2 bases, with 14 bases between the two germline ends. Germline lookup yields CDR1 MNHEY and CDR2 SVGAGI. This chain's CDR3 is CASRETGGAYEQYF. CDR3 DNA sequence: TGTGCCAGCAGGGAAACAGGGGGGGCCTACGAGCAGTACTTC.

The J gene is TRBJ2-7, the V gene TRBV30; D not resolved. V was clipped by 4 bases and J by 0 bases, with 16 bases between them. The CDR3 is 15 residues long. Germline V lookup: CDR1 GTSNPN, CDR2 SVGIG (reference sequence). DNA of the CDR3: TGTGCCTGGACCGTTTCGGCAGATAGCTCCTACGAGCAGTACTTC. Translated, it gives CAWTVSADSSYEQYF.

The CDR3 loop reads CASSSMGTAEQYF. CDR3 sequence (DNA): TGTGCCAGCAGCTCCATGGGGACAGCCGAGCAGTACTTC. The gene calls are TRBV11-2 and TRBJ2-7, with TRBD1 matching 7 bases. V shed 4 bases, J shed 6 bases, and the junction held 6 bases outside the gene matches. CDR3 size: 13 residues. Germline loops: CDR1 SGHAT, CDR2 FQNNGV.

The chain joins TRBV7-2 to TRBJ2-3; D might be TRBD1 (6 bases). Germline assignment: CDR1 SGHTA and CDR2 FQGNSA. The CDR3 sequence is 16 residues long. V lost 0 bases to trimming and J lost 1 base, with 11 bases between them. This chain's CDR3 is CASSLAHEGGTDTQYF. The CDR3 region has the DNA TGTGCCAGCAGCTTAGCGCATGAGGGGGGCACAGATACGCAGTATTTT.

The rearrangement links TRBV10-3 to TRBJ2-3; D call uncertain. The germline V gene has CDR1 ENHRY and CDR2 SYGVKD. This CDR3 is 12 amino acids long. Trimming removed 4 bases at V and 3 bases at J, with 5 bases between. In DNA form, the CDR3 reads TGTGCCATCAGTGGGTTGACAGATACGCAGTATTTT. It translates to CAISGLTDTQYF.

This chain joins TRBV10-3 and TRBJ2-1; D uncertain. This CDR3 is 12 amino acids long. The V and J ends lost 4 bases and 10 bases respectively, with 11 bases between them. The germline V gene has CDR1 ENHRY and CDR2 SYGVKD. For the CDR3, the DNA is TGTGCCATCAGTGTTGAGACATTCGAGCAGTTCTTC. Amino acids: CAISVETFEQFF.

CDR3 in DNA: TGCGCCAGCAGCCAAAATCCCAGTTCCCTGCTGAACACTGAAGCTTTCTTT. Amino acid sequence: CASSQNPSSLLNTEAFF. The chain links TRBV4-1 to TRBJ1-1; D remains unclear. There are 17 residues in the CDR3. Trimming shortened V by 2 bases and J by 0 bases, and 16 bases separated the two germline ends. Germline CDR1 is MGHRA and CDR2 is YSYEKL.

The chain has TRBV7-9 and TRBJ1-5, with 11 nucleotides matching TRBD1. This CDR3 region has 17 residues. J lost 4 bases, V lost 4 bases, and 9 bases had no gene match. The germline CDR1 and CDR2 sequences are SEHNR and FQNEAQ (reference sequence). The CDR3 spells CASSSGTGGRTNQPQHF. In DNA, the CDR3 is TGTGCCAGCAGCTCGGGGACAGGGGGTAGGACAAATCAGCCCCAGCATTTT.